This T cell receptor (beta chain) was captured by sequencing in a study of blood T cell repertoires in COVID-19. As to this clone: Its ends do not fully match the called genes, so a read error is possible.

Clinical history reported by participants formed the basis on which cohorts were assigned. Generated by immunoSEQ multiplex PCR, the TCRdb table keeps only in-frame clones and is missing some. The sample records some 500,000 clones, approximately 90% being singletons. This CDR3 contains 13 residues. CDR1 and CDR2 (germline): ENHRY, SYGVKD. The clonotype comes from a woman aged 40 to 50 who had recovered from COVID-19. The genes are TRBV10-3 and TRBJ2-7; D is possibly TRBD1 (5 bases). Sequencing was done on a sample of PBMCs or T cells enriched from blood (not recorded which). CDR3: CAISGVGTGVFIF. In nucleotides, the CDR3 is TGTGCCATCAGTGGGGTGGGAACAGGAGTATTCATCTTC.